The 29 T cell receptor beta chains below come from one sample, sequenced in a study of spatial heterogeneity in lung cancer. This sample's time point: sample taken at primary tumor resection. Sequencing of whole RNA from tumor, nontumor lung or frozen PBMC involved no sorting. TCRdb analysed the 5' RACE reads with MiXCR anew, one entry per CDR3 protein. The table includes about 39,000 distinct CDR3 sequences, about 6% detected once. The sample here was PBMCs, taken at surgery. Every receptor here comes from a male donor with early-stage non-small cell lung cancer.

The table lists this clonotype with many counts. This rearrangement joins TRBV7-3 to TRBJ2-7; a possible D gene is TRBD1 (6 bases). Germline CDR1 SGHTA, CDR2 FQGTGA. Trimming cost V 1 base and J 7 bases, with 11 bases left between them. CDR3 size: 13 residues. The CDR3 sequence is CASSLRQGSEQYF. DNA for the CDR3: TGTGCCAGCAGCTTAAGGCAGGGGAGTGAGCAGTACTTC.

This clonotype occurred many times. The V and J genes are TRBV7-8 and TRBJ2-1; TRBD1 agrees at 8 bases. This CDR3 spans 15 amino acids. V lost 5 bases to trimming and J lost 5 bases; unmatched junction nucleotides: 8. CDR1 is SGHVS, CDR2 FQNEAQ, per germline. CDR3 nucleotide sequence: TGTGCCAGCAGCCTTCGGACAGGGAGGCACAATGAGCAGTTCTTC. Protein sequence: CASSLRTGRHNEQFF.

There are many counts of this clonotype. V usage is TRBV7-9 and J usage is TRBJ1-4; no clear D. CDR3 length equals 12 residues. Germline V gives CDR1 SEHNR, CDR2 FQNEAQ (reference sequence). Trimming left V 8 bases short and J 1 base short, with 5 bases between. CDR3 sequence reads: CASQRTNEKLFF. The CDR3 region has the DNA TGTGCCAGCCAGCGAACTAATGAAAAACTGTTTTTT.

Ten or more counts support this clonotype. The chain has TRBV4-1 and TRBJ2-1; D remains unclear. Germline CDR1 and CDR2: MGHRA and YSYEKL. The CDR3 has 16 residues. V lost 2 bases and J 8 bases, leaving 19 bases between the germline ends. The CDR3: CASSQLGVGAEDEQFF. Written as DNA, the CDR3 is TGCGCCAGCAGCCAATTAGGAGTAGGAGCCGAGGATGAGCAGTTCTTC.

This clonotype showed up many times. The rearrangement joins TRBV20-1 to TRBJ1-1; the D is unclear. Germline assignment: CDR1 DFQATT and CDR2 SNEGSKA (reference sequence). The CDR3 loop spans 17 amino acids. Between the trimmed V and J ends, which lost 4 bases and 2 bases, there was a span of 23 bases. For the CDR3, the DNA is TGCAGTGCTACGAAATTTGCAAGGGCGGTAGGTAACACTGAAGCTTTCTTT. Amino acids: CSATKFARAVGNTEAFF.

This sequence joins TRBV7-3 and TRBJ1-1; TRBD1 matches at 8 bases. V trimming: 8 bases; J trimming: 0 bases; junction bases outside the gene matches: 2. This CDR3 spans 13 amino acids. Germline V gives CDR1 SGHTA, CDR2 FQGTGA. The CDR3 DNA reads as TGTGCCAGCGCGGGACAGGTGAACACTGAAGCTTTCTTT. This encodes CASAGQVNTEAFF. The whole variable domain, remainder taken from reference TRBV7-3 and TRBJ1-1, is GAGVSQTPSNKVTEKGKYVELRCDPISGHTALYWYRQSLGQGPEFLIYFQGTGAADDSGLPNDRFFAVRPEGSVSTLKIQRTERGDSAVYLCASAGQVNTEAFFGQGTRLTVV.

This clonotype has a handful of counts. The chain employs TRBV20-1 and TRBJ2-4; the D is unclear. The germline CDR1 and CDR2 sequences are DFQATT and SNEGSKA (reference sequence). This CDR3 has 14 residues. The V end lost 3 bases, the J end lost 2 bases, and 11 bases lay between the germline ends. CDR3 amino acids: CSASVPGTKNIQYF. The DNA for the CDR3 is TGCAGTGCTAGTGTGCCTGGAACCAAAAACATTCAGTACTTC.

This clonotype has ten or more counts. The V gene is TRBV12-3 or TRBV12-4, the J gene TRBJ1-2, with a weak D call TRBD1 (5 bases). The CDR3 sequence is 12 residues long. V lost 4 bases, J lost 4 bases, and 7 bases lay in between. In DNA form, the CDR3 reads TGTGCCAGCAGTTCGACAGTCTATGGCTACACCTTC. As protein: CASSSTVYGYTF.

This clonotype was observed at least ten times. The CDR3 reads CASSLERGGANVLTF. CDR3 in DNA: TGTGCCAGCAGCTTAGAGCGGGGTGGGGCCAACGTCCTGACTTTC. V and J are TRBV7-9 and TRBJ2-6; 7 bases are shared with TRBD2. The V segment lost 1 base and the J segment 3 bases; nucleotides outside the gene matches: 0. Germline values: CDR1 SEHNR, CDR2 FQNEAQ (reference sequence). CDR3 length equals 15 residues.

This clonotype appeared many times. The V and J genes are TRBV7-9 and TRBJ1-5, with D uncertain. V dropped 4 bases and J dropped 6 bases, with 16 bases sitting between them. CDR3 length equals 15 residues. CDR1 and CDR2 (germline): SEHNR, FQNEAQ (reference sequence). CDR3 protein: CASSSQAGGLQPQHF. The CDR3 bases are TGTGCCAGCAGCTCCCAGGCAGGTGGGCTTCAGCCCCAGCATTTT.

This clonotype was seen repeatedly, ten times or more. The V and J genes are TRBV7-2 and TRBJ2-7; D not certain. V was clipped by 4 bases and J by 9 bases, with 10 bases between them. Germline V CDR1 and CDR2: SGHTA, FQGNSA. The CDR3 is 11 residues long. The CDR3 DNA reads as TGTGCCAGCAGCTCCGCGGTGGGGCAGTACTTC. It specifies CASSSAVGQYF.

This clonotype was detected only a few times. The rearrangement uses TRBV14 and TRBJ1-1; the D is unclear. The CDR3 sequence is 14 residues long. Germline V gene data show CDR1 as SGHDN and CDR2 as FVKESK. Trimming left V 1 base short and J 3 bases short, with 9 bases between. The CDR3 here is CASSQAQSDTEAFF. CDR3 DNA: TGTGCCAGCAGCCAAGCACAGTCGGACACTGAAGCTTTCTTT.

This clonotype was detected ten times or more. The chain couples TRBV28 to TRBJ2-3, with 12 nucleotides matching TRBD2. V dropped 2 bases and J dropped 4; count of bases not matched to a gene: 4. Germline CDR1 reads MDHEN; CDR2 reads SYDVKM. The CDR3 spans 16 residues. The CDR3 DNA is TGTGCCAGCAGTTTACTAGCGGGGGGGCCCGCAGATACGCAGTATTTT. Translating it yields CASSLLAGGPADTQYF.

This clonotype was seen at least ten times. This rearrangement joins TRBV24-1 to TRBJ1-4; 8 nucleotides align to TRBD1. Germline V gives CDR1 KGHDR, CDR2 SFDVKD. This CDR3 has 15 amino acids. Trimming at V came to 4 bases and at J to 8 bases, leaving 8 bases not matched to a gene. CDR3 coding DNA: TGTGCCACCAGTGAGACCGGGACAGGCCCGGAAAAACTGTTTTTT. Protein sequence: CATSETGTGPEKLFF.

With regard to this clonotype: A much larger clone differs from this one at a single base, so this may be a read error. This chain joins TRBV15 and TRBJ2-6; D unclear. The CDR3 runs to 14 residues. The germline CDR1 and CDR2 sequences are LNHNV and YYDKDF (reference sequence). CDR3: CATSRDLGSNALTF. The CDR3 coding sequence is TGTGCCACCAGCAGAGATCTGGGCTCCAACGCCCTGACTTTC.

This clonotype was counted at least ten times. The chain links TRBV12-3 or TRBV12-4 to TRBJ2-5; D is unresolved. CDR3 size: 13 residues. The ends were cut back, 2 bases at V and 1 base at J, with 5 bases in the middle. The CDR3 sequence is CASSLRVQETQYF. CDR3 coding DNA: TGTGCCAGCAGTTTAAGGGTCCAAGAGACCCAGTACTTC.

This clonotype has a count of ten or more. This rearrangement joins TRBV6-9 to TRBJ2-7; 12 bases match TRBD1. J was trimmed by 6 bases and V by 2 bases; bases with no gene match: 5. The CDR3 is 15 residues long. Germline loops: CDR1 MNHGY, CDR2 SVAAGI. CDR3 coding DNA: TGTGCCAGCAGTTATCGGGACAGGGGGCAAGGCGAGCAGTACTTC. Protein sequence: CASSYRDRGQGEQYF.

The chain links TRBV28 to TRBJ2-5; possible D gene TRBD2, 6 bases. The V gene's germline CDR1 is MDHEN and CDR2 SYDVKM. Trimming pared 4 bases from V and 5 bases from J, leaving 14 bases between. CDR3 length: 14 amino acids. The CDR3 protein is CASSYPAGGETQYF. CDR3 in DNA: TGTGCCAGCAGTTACCCCGCCGGAGGGGAGACCCAGTACTTC. The full variable domain, with the rest looked up from reference TRBV28 and TRBJ2-5, is DVKVTQSSRYLVKRTGEKVFLECVQDMDHENMFWYRQDPGLGLRLIYFSYDVKMKEKGDIPEGYSVSREKKERFSLILESASTNQTSMYLCASSYPAGGETQYFGPGTRLLVL.

This clonotype has a count of ten or more. This chain uses TRBV12-3 or TRBV12-4 with TRBJ1-2; D is perhaps TRBD1 (6 bases). Trimming removed 0 bases from V and 5 bases from J, with 10 bases in between. CDR3 length: 14 residues. The CDR3 loop reads CASSLAGTSYGYTF. The CDR3 DNA follows: TGTGCCAGCAGTTTAGCCGGGACATCATATGGCTACACCTTC.

CDR3 sequence: CASSIAGRTGALEQYF. The DNA for the CDR3 is TGTGCCAGCAGCATTGCCGGTAGGACAGGGGCCCTCGAGCAGTACTTC. The V and J genes are TRBV11-2 and TRBJ2-7; TRBD1 matches at 9 bases. This CDR3 contains 16 residues. Trimming at V came to 5 bases and at J to 6 bases, leaving 14 bases not matched to a gene. Germline assignment: CDR1 SGHAT and CDR2 FQNNGV.

This chain joins TRBV5-1 and TRBJ2-7; D perhaps matches TRBD1 (5 bases). The CDR3 is 13 residues long. V lost 2 bases and J lost 1, with 7 bases in between. Germline V gene lookup returns CDR1 SGHRS and CDR2 YFSETQ. This CDR3 is CASSLQDSYEQYF. The CDR3 DNA reads TGCGCCAGCAGCTTACAGGATTCCTACGAGCAGTACTTC.

There are a few counts of this clonotype. The chain carries TRBV5-1 and TRBJ2-1, with 10 bases aligning to TRBD1. J gave up 9 bases and V 4 bases, and 13 bases lay outside the gene matches. Germline CDR1 SGHRS, CDR2 YFSETQ. The CDR3 sequence is 16 residues long. CDR3 coding DNA: TGCGCCAGCAGCCCCGGACAGGGGGGGGCCAATGGTGAGCAGTTCTTC. This codes for CASSPGQGGANGEQFF.

This clonotype was observed at least ten times. The chain has TRBV10-3 and TRBJ1-5; weak D call: TRBD1 (6 bases). The V end lost 3 bases, the J end lost 6 bases, and 12 bases lay between the germline ends. The germline gives CDR1 ENHRY, CDR2 SYGVKD. CDR3 length equals 14 residues. The CDR3 DNA reads as TGTGCCATCAGTGACACGGGGGCGCGTCAGCCCCAGCATTTT. Amino acid sequence: CAISDTGARQPQHF.

There are many counts of this clonotype. V and J are TRBV10-3 and TRBJ1-1; D unclear. There are 13 residues in the CDR3. Germline assignment: CDR1 ENHRY and CDR2 SYGVKD. Trimming stripped 3 bases from V and 1 base from J, with 6 bases between. The DNA for the CDR3 is TGTGCCATCAGTGACGGCCCGAACACTGAAGCTTTCTTT. The encoded protein is CAISDGPNTEAFF.

There are many counts of this clonotype. The chain combines TRBV4-3 with TRBJ1-3; no reliable D call. In germline, CDR1 is LGHNA, CDR2 YSLEER. V lost 0 bases and J 1 base, leaving 7 bases between the germline ends. The CDR3 consists of 15 residues. The DNA of the CDR3 is TGCGCCAGCAGCCAAGACAGGCAATCTGGAAACACCATATATTTT. Its translation: CASSQDRQSGNTIYF.

This clonotype has ten or more counts. The chain employs TRBV27 and TRBJ2-2, with 11 bases matching TRBD1. Germline V gives CDR1 MNHEY, CDR2 SMNVEV (reference sequence). The CDR3 runs 16 residues. The trim removed 6 bases at V and 4 bases at J, leaving 7 bases unmatched. CDR3 residues: CASRRVGTGGTGELFF. The CDR3 coding sequence is TGTGCCAGCAGGAGAGTGGGGACAGGGGGCACCGGGGAGCTGTTTTTT.

This clonotype was seen repeatedly, ten times or more. V usage is TRBV6-2 or TRBV6-3 and J usage is TRBJ2-1; 11 nucleotides line up with TRBD1. Per germline, CDR1 MNHEY and CDR2 SVGEGT. There are 16 residues in the CDR3. Trimming removed 2 bases from V and 7 bases from J; junction bases left unmatched: 7. CDR3 sequence (DNA): TGTGCCAGCAGTTACACGGACAGGGGGCGATGGAATGAGCAGTTCTTC. It translates to CASSYTDRGRWNEQFF.

This clonotype was seen ten or more times. The chain is built from TRBV7-2 and TRBJ1-1; D is perhaps TRBD1 (5 bases). CDR1 is SGHTA and CDR2 is FQGNSA in the germline V gene. The CDR3 spans 16 residues. V was clipped by 1 base and J by 3 bases, with 15 bases between them. The CDR3 DNA reads TGTGCCAGCAGCTTAGTCGTTACAGGCCGAGACACTGAAGCTTTCTTT. Translation gives CASSLVVTGRDTEAFF.

This clonotype came up a few times. The rearrangement uses TRBV9 and TRBJ2-3; perhaps TRBD1 as D (6 bases). The CDR3 runs to 16 residues. The V end lost 2 bases, the J end lost 1 base, and 14 bases lay between the germline ends. CDR1 and CDR2 (germline): SGDLS, YYNGEE. The CDR3 DNA reads as TGTGCCAGCAGCGTCGGCACAGGGTCCCGCACAGATACGCAGTATTTT. Its protein is CASSVGTGSRTDTQYF. Full variable domain (remainder filled in from reference TRBV9 and TRBJ2-3): DSGVTQTPKHLITATGQRVTLRCSPRSGDLSVYWYQQSLDQGLQFLIQYYNGEERAKGNILERFSAQQFPDLHSELNLSSLELGDSALYFCASSVGTGSRTDTQYFGPGTRLTVL.